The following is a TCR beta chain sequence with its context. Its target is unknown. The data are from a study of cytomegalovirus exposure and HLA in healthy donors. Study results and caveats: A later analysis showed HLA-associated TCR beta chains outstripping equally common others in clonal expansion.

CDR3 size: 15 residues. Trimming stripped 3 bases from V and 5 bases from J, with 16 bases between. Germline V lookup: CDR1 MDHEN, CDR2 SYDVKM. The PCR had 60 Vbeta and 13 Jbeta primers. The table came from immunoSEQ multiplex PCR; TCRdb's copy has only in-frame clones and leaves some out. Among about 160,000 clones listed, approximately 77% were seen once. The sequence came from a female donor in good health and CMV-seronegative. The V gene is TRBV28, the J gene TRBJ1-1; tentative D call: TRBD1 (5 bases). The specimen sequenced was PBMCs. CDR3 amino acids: CASSLGGIGKTEAFF. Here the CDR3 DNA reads TGTGCCAGCAGTTTGGGGGGGATTGGGAAGACTGAAGCTTTCTTT.